The 6 T cell receptor beta chains in this list originate from one sample, sequenced in a study of T cell responses to AZD1222 COVID-19 vaccine. Clones were sequenced by immunoSEQ multiplex PCR, and TCRdb holds only the in-frame ones, with some missing. Found here are some 120,000 clones, 88% of them singletons; the top ten hold about 4.7%. The input for sequencing was peripheral blood, taken on day 0 of AZD1222 vaccination. These receptors came from an adult in good health.

The chain employs TRBV6-5 and TRBJ2-7, with TRBD2 matching 9 bases. The CDR3 has 15 amino acids. Trimming at V came to 2 bases and at J to 4 bases, leaving 6 bases not matched to a gene. Germline V lookup: CDR1 MNHEY, CDR2 SVGAGI. CDR3 in amino acids: CASSYLAGMVYEQYF. As DNA, the CDR3 is TGTGCCAGCAGTTACCTAGCGGGAATGGTGTACGAGCAGTACTTC.

J is TRBJ1-1 and V is TRBV6-2 or TRBV6-3; D is ambiguous. The V gene's germline CDR1 is MNHEY and CDR2 SVGEGT. V was pared by 4 bases and J by 7 bases, with 10 bases between. This CDR3 comprises 12 residues. The CDR3 spells CASSSDKDEAFF. CDR3 nucleotides: TGTGCCAGCAGTTCCGACAAGGATGAAGCTTTCTTT.

This sequence joins TRBV7-9 and TRBJ2-7; 10 bases line up with TRBD2. The junction had 13 bases not matched to a gene; V was cut back by 5 bases and J by 3 bases. The CDR3 contains 17 residues. From germline, CDR1 is SEHNR and CDR2 FQNEAQ (reference sequence). The CDR3 spells CASSLDLAGVSNYEQYF. Written as DNA, the CDR3 is TGTGCCAGCAGCCTTGACCTAGCGGGAGTCTCAAACTACGAGCAGTACTTC.

The chain recombines TRBV6-4 with TRBJ1-6; D is ambiguous. Between the trimmed V and J ends, which lost 4 bases and 3 bases, there was a span of 13 bases. Germline V gene sequence: CDR1 MRHNA, CDR2 SNTAGT. This CDR3 region has 16 residues. CDR3 DNA: TGTGCCAGCAGTGGCCCGAGTGAAGGCTATAATTCACCCCTCCACTTT. Translating gives CASSGPSEGYNSPLHF.

J is TRBJ2-7 and V is TRBV10-3, with D uncertain. The CDR3 spans 13 residues. Per germline, CDR1 ENHRY and CDR2 SYGVKD. Trimming shortened V by 0 bases and J by 2 bases, and 5 bases separated the two germline ends. The CDR3 loop reads CAISESTAYEQYF. For the CDR3, the DNA is TGTGCCATCAGTGAGTCGACCGCCTACGAGCAGTACTTC.

The J gene is TRBJ1-2, the V gene TRBV19; 7 nucleotides line up with TRBD1. V trimming: 4 bases; J trimming: 4 bases; junction bases outside the gene matches: 6. This CDR3 is 14 amino acids long. Germline CDR1 LNHDA, CDR2 SQIVND (reference sequence). This CDR3 reads CASSRTGPIYGYTF. CDR3 DNA: TGTGCCAGTAGTAGGACAGGCCCGATCTATGGCTACACCTTC.